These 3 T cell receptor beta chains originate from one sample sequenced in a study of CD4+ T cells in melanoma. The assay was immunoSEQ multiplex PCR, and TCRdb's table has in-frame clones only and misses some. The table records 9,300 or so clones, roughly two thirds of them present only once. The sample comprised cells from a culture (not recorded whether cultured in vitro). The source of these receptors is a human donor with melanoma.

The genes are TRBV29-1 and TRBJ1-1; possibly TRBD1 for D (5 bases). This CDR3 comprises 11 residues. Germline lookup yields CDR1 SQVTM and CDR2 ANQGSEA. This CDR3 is CAAGGNTEAFF. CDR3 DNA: TGCGCAGCCGGGGGGAACACTGAAGCTTTCTTT.

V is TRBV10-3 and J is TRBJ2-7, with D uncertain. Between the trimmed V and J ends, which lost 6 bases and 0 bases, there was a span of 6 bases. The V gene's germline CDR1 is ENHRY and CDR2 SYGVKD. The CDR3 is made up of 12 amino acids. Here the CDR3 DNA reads TGTGCCATCAGGGGCCCCTCCTACGAGCAGTACTTC. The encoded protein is CAIRGPSYEQYF.

The DNA of the CDR3 is TGTGCCAGCAGCTTAGTAACTCCTGAAGCTTTCTTT. It translates to CASSLVTPEAFF. The chain couples TRBV7-9 to TRBJ1-1; no clear D. The CDR3 covers 12 residues. Germline lookup yields CDR1 SEHNR and CDR2 FQNEAQ (reference sequence). Trimming removed 1 base from V and 6 bases from J, with 6 bases in between.